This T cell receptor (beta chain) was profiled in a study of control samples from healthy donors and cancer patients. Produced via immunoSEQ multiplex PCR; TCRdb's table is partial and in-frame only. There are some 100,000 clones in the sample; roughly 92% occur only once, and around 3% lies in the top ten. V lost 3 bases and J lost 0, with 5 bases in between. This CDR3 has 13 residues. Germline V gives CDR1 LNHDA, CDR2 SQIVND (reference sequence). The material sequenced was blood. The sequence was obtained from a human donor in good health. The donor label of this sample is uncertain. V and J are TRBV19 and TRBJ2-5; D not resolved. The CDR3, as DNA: TGTGCCAGTAGTATGCGGTACCAAGAGACCCAGTACTTC. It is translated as CASSMRYQETQYF.